This entry lists 27 T cell receptor beta chains sequenced from one sample in a study of regulatory T cells in long-lasting Graves disease. The time point: newly diagnosed GD, antithyroid drugs for less than 3 months. The authors made the TCR library using RNA they extracted from PBMCs. Libraries of TCR beta came from iRepertoire HTBI primers plus Arm-PCR of CDR3 regions. TCRdb re-derived calls from the multiplex PCR reads in MiXCR, one entry per CDR3 protein. The table shows 400,000 to 500,000 distinct CDR3 sequences, with approximately 15% occurring only once. Another study also made use of these data, one on T cells in Graves' hyperthyroidism and ophthalmopathy.

Sample: peripheral blood mononuclear cells (PBMCs), taken at new diagnosis, from a patient treated with antithyroid drugs. Receptors were obtained from a woman aged 30 to 39 with Graves disease.

Many counts were recorded for this clonotype. The J gene is TRBJ2-3, the V gene TRBV14; D remains unclear. CDR1 and CDR2 (germline): SGHDN, FVKESK. CDR3 length equals 15 residues. Trimming removed 4 bases from V and 0 bases from J, with 11 bases in between. CDR3 loop: CASSPGRTSTDTQYF. For the CDR3, the DNA is TGTGCCAGCAGCCCAGGACGGACGAGCACAGATACGCAGTATTTT.

The V and J genes are TRBV20-1 and TRBJ2-1; possibly TRBD1 or TRBD2 for D (5 bases each). Germline assignment: CDR1 DFQATT and CDR2 SNEGSKA (reference sequence). CDR3 length: 17 amino acids. V was cut by 2 bases and J by 4 bases, with 21 bases left in between. The DNA of the CDR3 is TGCAGTGCTAGACGGGCGCGTGGTGGGGGTTTTTACAATGAGCAGTTCTTC. Protein sequence: CSARRARGGGFYNEQFF.

In its sample, this clonotype was seen many times. This chain links TRBV20-1 with TRBJ1-3; D not resolved. The CDR3 loop spans 14 amino acids. V was pared by 4 bases and J by 2 bases, with 12 bases between. Germline loops: CDR1 DFQATT, CDR2 SNEGSKA (reference sequence). CDR3 loop: CSATSVGTGNTIYF. Here the CDR3 DNA reads TGCAGTGCTACCAGCGTGGGGACTGGAAACACCATATATTTT.

At least ten counts were recorded for this clonotype. This rearrangement joins TRBV20-1 to TRBJ2-3, with D possibly being TRBD2 (6 bases). The germline gives CDR1 DFQATT, CDR2 SNEGSKA (reference sequence). The CDR3 loop spans 14 amino acids. The germline V and J ends were trimmed by 6 bases and 0 bases, with 13 bases remaining between them. CDR3 nucleotide sequence: TGCAGTGCGTCTGAAGGGACTAGCACAGATACGCAGTATTTT. It codes for CSASEGTSTDTQYF.

This clonotype showed up many times. The V and J genes are TRBV20-1 and TRBJ2-1; 9 nucleotides line up with TRBD2. The CDR3 has 16 amino acids. Germline CDR1 and CDR2: DFQATT and SNEGSKA (reference sequence). V gave up 0 bases and J gave up 7 bases; unmatched junction bases: 10. CDR3 nucleotide sequence: TGCAGTGCTAGAGATCCCCTAGCGGGAAATCGGAATGAGCAGTTCTTC. Its translation: CSARDPLAGNRNEQFF.

This clonotype was recorded at least ten times. V is TRBV2 and J is TRBJ2-7, with 12 bases lining up with TRBD2. CDR3 size: 15 residues. J was trimmed by 3 bases and V by 4 bases; bases with no gene match: 4. CDR1 is SNHLY, CDR2 FYNNEI, per germline. CDR3 nucleotide sequence: TGTGCCAGCAGTGCGACTAGCGGGGGCGGCTACGAGCAGTACTTC. Protein: CASSATSGGGYEQYF.

This clonotype was counted many times. The chain joins TRBV10-3 to TRBJ2-7; D is perhaps TRBD2 (6 bases). This CDR3 has 18 residues. V lost 0 bases and J 4 bases, leaving 22 bases between the germline ends. Germline-derived CDR1 and CDR2 are ENHRY and SYGVKD. This CDR3 is CAISESGRFRGGGYEQYF. As DNA, the CDR3 is TGTGCCATCAGTGAGTCGGGTCGGTTCCGAGGCGGAGGGTACGAGCAGTACTTC.

This clonotype was seen more than once but under ten times. CDR3 in DNA: TGCGCCAGCAGTTGGGACAGTGAATACGAGCAGTACTTC. Amino acid sequence: CASSWDSEYEQYF. The V and J genes are TRBV5-1 and TRBJ2-7; 7 bases fit TRBD1. Unmatched junction bases numbered 6, after V lost 5 bases and J lost 4 bases. Per germline, CDR1 SGHRS and CDR2 YFSETQ. There are 13 residues in the CDR3. The full variable domain, its missing parts supplied by reference TRBV5-1 and TRBJ2-7, is KAGVTQTPRYLIKTRGQQVTLSCSPISGHRSVSWYQQTPGQGLQFLFEYFSETQRNKGNFPGRFSGRQFSNSRSEMNVSTLELGDSALYLCASSWDSEYEQYFGPGTRLTVT.

The CDR3 region is CSARDQRTQYF. Written as DNA, the CDR3 is TGCAGTGCTAGAGATCAGAGGACGCAGTATTTT. The V call is TRBV20-1, the J call TRBJ2-3; D not resolved. The CDR3 length is 11 residues. CDR1 is DFQATT, CDR2 SNEGSKA, per germline (reference sequence). The V and J ends lost 0 bases and 9 bases respectively, with 7 bases between them.

This clonotype was seen ten or more times. This chain links TRBV3-1 with TRBJ2-1; a weak D match, TRBD2 (5 bases). Per germline, CDR1 LGHDT and CDR2 YNNKEL (reference sequence). V was clipped by 2 bases and J by 3 bases, with 17 bases between them. This CDR3 region has 17 residues. In DNA, the CDR3 is TGTGCCAGCAGCCAATGGAGGACCCTACGGGACTACAATGAGCAGTTCTTC. It specifies CASSQWRTLRDYNEQFF.

In DNA, the CDR3 is TGTGCCTGGAGTGTGGTAAACGAGCAGTACTTC. Amino acids: CAWSVVNEQYF. The chain carries TRBV30 and TRBJ2-7; D remains ambiguous. Germline V gene data show CDR1 as GTSNPN and CDR2 as SVGIG (reference sequence). This CDR3 has 11 amino acids. V dropped 0 bases and J dropped 5 bases, with 5 bases sitting between them.

The table lists this clonotype with many counts. The rearrangement links TRBV13 to TRBJ2-3; a possible D gene is TRBD2 (5 bases). CDR1 PRHDT and CDR2 FYEKMQ come from the germline V gene (reference sequence). The CDR3 consists of 12 residues. V was clipped by 4 bases and J by 7 bases, with 9 bases between them. CDR3 in amino acids: CASSSGTHTQYF. The CDR3 DNA reads TGTGCCAGCAGCTCGGGAACACATACGCAGTATTTT.

In its sample, this clonotype was seen many times. V and J are TRBV28 and TRBJ1-1; TRBD1 might be the D (5 bases). Between the trimmed V and J ends, which lost 6 bases and 11 bases, there was a span of 16 bases. In germline, CDR1 is MDHEN, CDR2 SYDVKM. This CDR3 is 12 amino acids long. CDR3 in amino acids: CASRQGAGLAFF. The CDR3 nucleotides read TGTGCCAGCAGGCAAGGGGCGGGGCTGGCTTTCTTT.

The rearrangement links TRBV5-1 to TRBJ2-1, with 10 bases matching TRBD2. This CDR3 is built from 15 residues. Germline assignment: CDR1 SGHRS and CDR2 YFSETQ. J lost 9 bases, V lost 2 bases, and 8 bases had no gene match. The CDR3 loop reads CASSLAGGPGAEQFF. Written as DNA, the CDR3 is TGCGCCAGCAGCTTAGCGGGAGGGCCCGGGGCTGAGCAGTTCTTC.

The chain links TRBV7-2 to TRBJ2-3, with 10 bases fitting TRBD2. The trim removed 0 bases at V and 1 base at J, leaving 10 bases unmatched. Germline V gene sequence: CDR1 SGHTA, CDR2 FQGNSA. The CDR3 runs 19 residues. CDR3: CASSLAGLASSRGTDTQYF. The CDR3 DNA follows: TGTGCCAGCAGCTTAGCGGGACTAGCGAGCTCTCGGGGCACAGATACGCAGTATTTT.

This chain links TRBV6-1 with TRBJ2-3; 10 bases are shared with TRBD2. The V gene end was trimmed by 5 bases and the J gene end by 2 bases; junction bases not matched to a gene: 4. The germline gives CDR1 MNHNS, CDR2 SASEGT. CDR3 size: 15 residues. CDR3 in amino acids: CASSPAGGPTDTQYF. The CDR3 DNA sequence: TGTGCCAGCAGTCCAGCGGGAGGGCCCACAGATACGCAGTATTTT.

This clonotype was counted many times. The rearrangement joins TRBV12-3 or TRBV12-4 to TRBJ2-1; 13 nucleotides line up with TRBD2. This CDR3 is built from 17 residues. Trimming cost V 1 base and J 4 bases; bases outside gene matches: 4. The CDR3 spells CASSLGTSGRGYNEQFF. DNA of the CDR3: TGTGCCAGCAGTTTAGGGACTAGCGGGAGAGGTTACAATGAGCAGTTCTTC.

This clonotype appeared many times. A read error may produce the germline difference seen at one junction end. The chain carries TRBV5-1 and TRBJ2-5; D is possibly TRBD1 (5 bases). The CDR3 totals 13 residues. Germline CDR1 reads SGHRS; CDR2 reads YFSETQ. CDR3 protein: CASSLGAEETQYF. Here the CDR3 DNA reads TGTGCCAGCAGCTTAGGGGCAGAAGAGACCCAGTACTTC.

This clonotype has a count of ten or more. J is TRBJ2-7 and V is TRBV28, with D unresolved. V lost 4 bases and J lost 4, with 17 bases in between. The CDR3 loop spans 15 amino acids. Germline V gene data show CDR1 as MDHEN and CDR2 as SYDVKM. The CDR3 sequence is CASSSSKWDEYEQYF. As DNA, the CDR3 is TGTGCCAGCAGTTCCTCAAAGTGGGATGAATACGAGCAGTACTTC. Filled out from reference TRBV28 and TRBJ2-7, the complete variable domain reads DVKVTQSSRYLVKRTGEKVFLECVQDMDHENMFWYRQDPGLGLRLIYFSYDVKMKEKGDIPEGYSVSREKKERFSLILESASTNQTSMYLCASSSSKWDEYEQYFGPGTRLTVT.

In its sample, this clonotype was seen a few times. The chain combines TRBV29-1 with TRBJ1-4; D might be TRBD1 (6 bases). The CDR3 extends over 14 amino acids. Trimming removed 4 bases from V and 3 bases from J, with 12 bases in between. In germline, CDR1 is SQVTM, CDR2 ANQGSEA. The chain's CDR3 is CSVARGASNEKLFF. The CDR3 DNA reads as TGCAGCGTTGCTCGGGGGGCCTCTAATGAAAAACTGTTTTTT.

This clonotype was detected many times. The gene calls are TRBV30 and TRBJ2-1; D is unresolved. Germline V gene data show CDR1 as GTSNPN and CDR2 as SVGIG (reference sequence). V was cut by 0 bases and J by 0 bases, with 9 bases left in between. This CDR3 spans 15 amino acids. The CDR3 DNA follows: TGTGCCTGGAGTGTCCAACCTAACTCCTACAATGAGCAGTTCTTC. As protein: CAWSVQPNSYNEQFF.

This clonotype was counted only a few times. J is TRBJ1-3 and V is TRBV7-2; 7 bases agree with TRBD1. The germline V gene encodes CDR1 SGHTA and CDR2 FQGNSA. The J segment lost 2 bases and the V segment lost 7 bases, leaving 5 bases of the junction unmatched. This CDR3 has 14 amino acids. CDR3 bases: TGTGCCAGCACCGGTACAGGGGCTGGAAACACCATATATTTT. Translating it yields CASTGTGAGNTIYF.

This clonotype was picked up many times. V is TRBV6-1 and J is TRBJ1-1; tentatively, D is TRBD1 (6 bases). The V and J ends lost 6 bases and 0 bases respectively, with 14 bases between them. Per germline, CDR1 MNHNS and CDR2 SASEGT. The CDR3 is made up of 15 amino acids. CDR3 nucleotide sequence: TGTGCCAGCAGGGCAGGGGATCAAATGAACACTGAAGCTTTCTTT. This sequence encodes CASRAGDQMNTEAFF.

This clonotype showed up many times. A junction end diverges from the germline sequence, so it may reflect a read error. The chain employs TRBV24-1 and TRBJ2-3, with 9 bases identical to TRBD1. Germline V gives CDR1 KGHDR, CDR2 SFDVKD. The CDR3 loop spans 17 amino acids. DNA for the CDR3: TGCGCCACCAGTGATATCGACCGGGACAGGGTCACAGATACGCAGTATTTT. Its protein product is CATSDIDRDRVTDTQYF.

This clonotype was observed many times. The chain has TRBV29-1 and TRBJ1-1; tentatively, D is TRBD1 (5 bases). The CDR3 is 15 residues long. V shed 0 bases and J shed 0 bases, with 11 bases lying between them. The germline V gene has CDR1 SQVTM and CDR2 ANQGSEA. As DNA, the CDR3 is TGCAGCGTTGAAGACGAGGGACGGCTGAACACTGAAGCTTTCTTT. Protein: CSVEDEGRLNTEAFF.

This clonotype was seen repeatedly, ten times or more. The chain links TRBV29-1 to TRBJ2-7; tentative D call: TRBD1 (7 bases). Germline loops: CDR1 SQVTM, CDR2 ANQGSEA. The V gene lost 4 bases and the J gene lost 4 bases, with 11 bases spanning the gap. The CDR3 consists of 12 residues. Here the CDR3 DNA reads TGCAGCGTTGCGTCAGGGGGGTACGAGCAGTACTTC. Amino acid sequence: CSVASGGYEQYF.

This clonotype was counted many times. The rearrangement links TRBV3-1 to TRBJ2-7, with a weak D call TRBD2 (5 bases). CDR1 and CDR2 (germline): LGHDT, YNNKEL (reference sequence). This CDR3 has 17 residues. The V end lost 2 bases, the J end lost 3 bases, and 20 bases lay between the germline ends. DNA of the CDR3: TGTGCCAGCAGCCAACCTTTAAAACGCGGGCTATACTACGAGCAGTACTTC. Its translation: CASSQPLKRGLYYEQYF.